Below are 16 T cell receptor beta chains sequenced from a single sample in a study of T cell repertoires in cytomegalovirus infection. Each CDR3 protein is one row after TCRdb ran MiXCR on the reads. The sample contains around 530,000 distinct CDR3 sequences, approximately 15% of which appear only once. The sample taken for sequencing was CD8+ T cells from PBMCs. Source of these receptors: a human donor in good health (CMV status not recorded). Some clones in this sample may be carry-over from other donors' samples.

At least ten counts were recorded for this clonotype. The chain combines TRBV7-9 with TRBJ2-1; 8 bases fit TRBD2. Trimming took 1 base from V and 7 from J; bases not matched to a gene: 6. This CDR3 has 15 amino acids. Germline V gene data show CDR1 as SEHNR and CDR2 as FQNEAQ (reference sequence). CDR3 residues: CASSLVSGSGNEQFF. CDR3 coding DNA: TGTGCCAGCAGCTTAGTCAGCGGGAGTGGGAATGAGCAGTTCTTC.

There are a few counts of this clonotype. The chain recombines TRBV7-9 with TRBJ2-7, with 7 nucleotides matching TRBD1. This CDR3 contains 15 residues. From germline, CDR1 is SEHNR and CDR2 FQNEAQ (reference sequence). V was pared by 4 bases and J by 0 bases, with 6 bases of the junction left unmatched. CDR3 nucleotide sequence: TGTGCCAGCAGCTCCCAGACAGGGTCCTCCTACGAGCAGTACTTC. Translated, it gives CASSSQTGSSYEQYF.

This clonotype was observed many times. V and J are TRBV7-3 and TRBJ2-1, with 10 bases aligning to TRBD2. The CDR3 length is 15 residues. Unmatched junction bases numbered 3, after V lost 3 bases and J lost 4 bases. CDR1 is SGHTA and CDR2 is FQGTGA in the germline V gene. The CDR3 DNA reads TGTGCCAGCAGCTTCGGGACTAGCGAGTACAATGAGCAGTTCTTC. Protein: CASSFGTSEYNEQFF.

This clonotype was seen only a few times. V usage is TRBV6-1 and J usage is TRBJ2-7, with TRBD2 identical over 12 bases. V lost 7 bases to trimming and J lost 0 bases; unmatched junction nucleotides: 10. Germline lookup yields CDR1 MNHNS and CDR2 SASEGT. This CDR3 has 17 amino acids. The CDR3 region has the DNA TGTGCCAGCATTCTAGGGACTAGCGGGCGAAGCTCCTACGAGCAGTACTTC. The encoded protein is CASILGTSGRSSYEQYF.

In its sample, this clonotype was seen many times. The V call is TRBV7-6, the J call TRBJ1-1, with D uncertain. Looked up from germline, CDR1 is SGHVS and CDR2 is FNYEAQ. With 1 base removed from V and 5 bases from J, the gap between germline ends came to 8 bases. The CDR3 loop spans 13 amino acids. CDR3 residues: CASSLGVITEAFF. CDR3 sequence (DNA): TGTGCCAGCAGCTTAGGAGTTATTACTGAAGCTTTCTTT.

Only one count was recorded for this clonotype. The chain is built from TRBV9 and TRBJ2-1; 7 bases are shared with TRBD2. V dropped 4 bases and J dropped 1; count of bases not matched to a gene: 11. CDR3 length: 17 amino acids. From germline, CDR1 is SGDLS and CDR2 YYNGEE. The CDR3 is CASSPGGSPRSYNEQFF. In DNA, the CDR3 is TGTGCCAGCAGCCCAGGCGGGAGCCCCCGGTCCTACAATGAGCAGTTCTTC. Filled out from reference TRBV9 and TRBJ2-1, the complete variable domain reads DSGVTQTPKHLITATGQRVTLRCSPRSGDLSVYWYQQSLDQGLQFLIQYYNGEERAKGNILERFSAQQFPDLHSELNLSSLELGDSALYFCASSPGGSPRSYNEQFFGPGTRLTVL.

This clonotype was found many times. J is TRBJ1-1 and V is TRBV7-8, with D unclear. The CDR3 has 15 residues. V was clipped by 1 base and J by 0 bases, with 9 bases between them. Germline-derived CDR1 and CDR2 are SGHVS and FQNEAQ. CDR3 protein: CASSLEQTLNTEAFF. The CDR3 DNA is TGTGCCAGCAGCTTAGAACAAACACTGAACACTGAAGCTTTCTTT. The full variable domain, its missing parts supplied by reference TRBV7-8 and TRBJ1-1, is GAGVSQSPRYKVAKRGQDVALRCDPISGHVSLFWYQQALGQGPEFLTYFQNEAQLDKSGLPSDRFFAERPEGSVSTLKIQRTQQEDSAVYLCASSLEQTLNTEAFFGQGTRLTVV.

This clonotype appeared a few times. The CDR3 bases are TGTGCCAGTAGTATAGGACGTACACTATACACTGAAGCTTTCTTT. It yields the protein CASSIGRTLYTEAFF. The chain joins TRBV19 to TRBJ1-1, with D hard to call. Germline CDR1 is LNHDA and CDR2 is SQIVND (reference sequence). CDR3 length equals 15 residues. V dropped 1 base and J dropped 3 bases, with 12 bases sitting between them.

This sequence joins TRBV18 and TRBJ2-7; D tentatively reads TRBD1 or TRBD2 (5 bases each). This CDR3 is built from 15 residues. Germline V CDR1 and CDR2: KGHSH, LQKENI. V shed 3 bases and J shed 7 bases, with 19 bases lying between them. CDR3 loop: CASSPDVGGPGEQYF. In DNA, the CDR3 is TGTGCCAGCTCACCTGACGTTGGGGGACCCGGGGAGCAGTACTTC.

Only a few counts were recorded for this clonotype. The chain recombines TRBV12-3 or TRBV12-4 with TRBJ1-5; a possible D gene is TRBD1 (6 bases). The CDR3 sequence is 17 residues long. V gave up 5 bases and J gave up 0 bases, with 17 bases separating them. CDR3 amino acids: CASSPPRTAYSNQPQHF. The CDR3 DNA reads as TGTGCCAGCAGTCCCCCCCGGACAGCTTATAGCAATCAGCCCCAGCATTTT.

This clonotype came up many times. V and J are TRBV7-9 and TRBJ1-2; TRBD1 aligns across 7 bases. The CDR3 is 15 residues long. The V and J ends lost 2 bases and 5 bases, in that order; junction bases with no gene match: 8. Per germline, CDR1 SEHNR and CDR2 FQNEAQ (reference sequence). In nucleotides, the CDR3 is TGTGCCAGCAGCTTAAAGGGACAGCGACCGTATGGCTACACCTTC. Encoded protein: CASSLKGQRPYGYTF. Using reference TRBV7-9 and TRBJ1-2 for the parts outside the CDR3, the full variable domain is DTGVSQNPRHKITKRGQNVTFRCDPISEHNRLYWYRQTLGQGPEFLTYFQNEAQLEKSRLLSDRFSAERPKGSFSTLEIQRTEQGDSAMYLCASSLKGQRPYGYTFGSGTRLTVV.

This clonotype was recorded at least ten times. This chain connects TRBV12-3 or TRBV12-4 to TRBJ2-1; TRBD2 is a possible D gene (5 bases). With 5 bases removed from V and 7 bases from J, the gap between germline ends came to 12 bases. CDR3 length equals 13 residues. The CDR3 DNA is TGTGCCAGCAGTCCCTCTCCGGGGAATGAGCAGTTCTTC. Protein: CASSPSPGNEQFF.

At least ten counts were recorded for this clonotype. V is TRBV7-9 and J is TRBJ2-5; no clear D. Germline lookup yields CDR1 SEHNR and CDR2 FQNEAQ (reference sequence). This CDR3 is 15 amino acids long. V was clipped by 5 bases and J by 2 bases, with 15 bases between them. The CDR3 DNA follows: TGTGCCAGCAGCCCAACCTTGATGGGACAAGAGACCCAGTACTTC. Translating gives CASSPTLMGQETQYF.

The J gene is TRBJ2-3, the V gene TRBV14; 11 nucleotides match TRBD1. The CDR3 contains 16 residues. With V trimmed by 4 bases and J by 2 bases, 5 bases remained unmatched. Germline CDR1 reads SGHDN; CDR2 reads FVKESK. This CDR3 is CASSRTDRGLTDTQYF. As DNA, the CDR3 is TGTGCCAGCAGCCGAACGGACAGGGGGCTCACAGATACGCAGTATTTT.

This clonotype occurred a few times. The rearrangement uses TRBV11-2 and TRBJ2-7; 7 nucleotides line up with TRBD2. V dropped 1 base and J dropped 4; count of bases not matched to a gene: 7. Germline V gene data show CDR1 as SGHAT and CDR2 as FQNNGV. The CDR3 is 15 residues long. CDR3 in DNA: TGTGCCAGCAGCTTAGGGGGGGGGGGGTCTTACGAGCAGTACTTC. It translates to CASSLGGGGSYEQYF.

For the CDR3, the DNA is TGTGCCAGCAGTGTCCGGACAGCGGGTTACTATGGCTACACCTTC. Its protein product is CASSVRTAGYYGYTF. The V call is TRBV6-1, the J call TRBJ1-2; the D gene is possibly TRBD1 (6 bases). In germline, CDR1 is MNHNS, CDR2 SASEGT. The CDR3 spans 15 residues. V was clipped by 4 bases and J by 3 bases, with 15 bases between them.